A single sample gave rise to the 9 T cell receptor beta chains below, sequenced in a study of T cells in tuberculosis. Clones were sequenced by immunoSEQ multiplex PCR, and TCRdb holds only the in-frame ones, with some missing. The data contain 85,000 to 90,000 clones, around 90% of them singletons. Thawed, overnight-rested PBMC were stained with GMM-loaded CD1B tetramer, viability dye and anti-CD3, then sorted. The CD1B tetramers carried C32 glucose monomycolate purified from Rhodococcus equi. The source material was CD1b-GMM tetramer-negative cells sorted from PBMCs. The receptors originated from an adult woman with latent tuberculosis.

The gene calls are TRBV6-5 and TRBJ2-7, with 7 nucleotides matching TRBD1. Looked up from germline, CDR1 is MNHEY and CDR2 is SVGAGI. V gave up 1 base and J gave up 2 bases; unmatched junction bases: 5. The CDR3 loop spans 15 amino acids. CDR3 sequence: CASSYLDQGAYEQYV. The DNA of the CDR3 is TGTGCCAGCAGTTACTTGGATCAGGGGGCCTACGAGCAGTACGTC.

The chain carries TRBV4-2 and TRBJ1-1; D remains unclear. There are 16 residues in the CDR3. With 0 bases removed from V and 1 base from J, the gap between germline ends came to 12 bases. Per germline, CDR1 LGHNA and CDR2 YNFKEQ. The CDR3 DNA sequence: TGTGCCAGCAGCCAAGAGGAAGGAGAGGGGAACACTGAAGCTTTCTTT. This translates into CASSQEEGEGNTEAFF.

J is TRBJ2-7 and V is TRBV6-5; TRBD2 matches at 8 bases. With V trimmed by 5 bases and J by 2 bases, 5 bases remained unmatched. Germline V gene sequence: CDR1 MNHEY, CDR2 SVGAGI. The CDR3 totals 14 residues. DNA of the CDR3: TGTGCCAGCAGTCAAACCGGGGGGGCCTACGAGCAGTACGTC. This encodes CASSQTGGAYEQYV.

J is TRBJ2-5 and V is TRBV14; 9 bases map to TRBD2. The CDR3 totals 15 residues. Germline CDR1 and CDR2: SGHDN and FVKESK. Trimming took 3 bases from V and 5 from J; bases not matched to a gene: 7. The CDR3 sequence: CASSQPGLAGETQYF. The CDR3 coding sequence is TGTGCCAGCAGCCAGCCGGGACTAGCCGGGGAGACCCAGTACTTC.

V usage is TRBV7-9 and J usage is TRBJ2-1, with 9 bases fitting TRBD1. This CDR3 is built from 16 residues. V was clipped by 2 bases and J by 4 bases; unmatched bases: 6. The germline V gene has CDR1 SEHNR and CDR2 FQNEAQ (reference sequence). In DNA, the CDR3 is TGTGCCAGCAGCTTATCCGGGACAGGGAGTTACAATGAGCAGTTCTTC. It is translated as CASSLSGTGSYNEQFF.

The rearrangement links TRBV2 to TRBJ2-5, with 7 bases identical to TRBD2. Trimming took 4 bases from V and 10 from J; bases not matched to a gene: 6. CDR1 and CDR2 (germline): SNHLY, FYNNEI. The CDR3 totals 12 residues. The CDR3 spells CASSVDRGDQYF. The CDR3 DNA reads TGTGCCAGCAGTGTTGACCGGGGGGACCAGTACTTC.

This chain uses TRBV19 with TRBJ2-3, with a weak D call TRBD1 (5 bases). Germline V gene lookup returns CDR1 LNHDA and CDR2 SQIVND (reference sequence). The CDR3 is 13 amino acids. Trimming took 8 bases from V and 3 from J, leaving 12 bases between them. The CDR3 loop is CASRIQGTDTQYF. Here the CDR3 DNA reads TGTGCCAGTCGAATTCAGGGAACAGATACGCAGTATTTT.

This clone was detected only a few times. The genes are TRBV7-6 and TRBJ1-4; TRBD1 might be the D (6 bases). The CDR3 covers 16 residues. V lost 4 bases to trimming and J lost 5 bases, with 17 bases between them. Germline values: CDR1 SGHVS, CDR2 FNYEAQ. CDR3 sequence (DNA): TGTGCCAGCAGCTCACTAACAGGGTTTGAGAATGAAAAACTGTTTTTT. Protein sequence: CASSSLTGFENEKLFF.

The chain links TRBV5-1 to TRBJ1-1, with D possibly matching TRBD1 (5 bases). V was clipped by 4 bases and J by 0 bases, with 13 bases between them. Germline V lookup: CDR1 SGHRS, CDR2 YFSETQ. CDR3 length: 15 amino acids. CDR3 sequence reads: CASSPPGTLNTEAFF. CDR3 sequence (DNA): TGCGCCAGCAGCCCCCCCGGGACTCTGAACACTGAAGCTTTCTTT. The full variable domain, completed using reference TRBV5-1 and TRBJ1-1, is KAGVTQTPRYLIKTRGQQVTLSCSPISGHRSVSWYQQTPGQGLQFLFEYFSETQRNKGNFPGRFSGRQFSNSRSEMNVSTLELGDSALYLCASSPPGTLNTEAFFGQGTRLTVV.